A single sample gave rise to the 4 T cell receptor beta chains below, sequenced in a study of T cell responses to AZD1222 COVID-19 vaccine. The repertoire was sequenced with immunoSEQ multiplex PCR; TCRdb's copy has only in-frame clones and lacks some. The sample comprises around 150,000 clones, roughly 88% of which are singletons, and less than 2% rests with the top ten. Here the sequenced sample was peripheral blood, taken 28 days after the second AZD1222 dose. The receptors stem from an adult who received the AZD1222 COVID-19 vaccine.

This chain uses TRBV5-1 with TRBJ1-2; TRBD1 agrees at 7 bases. Germline assignment: CDR1 SGHRS and CDR2 YFSETQ. CDR3 length: 15 residues. Trimming took 4 bases from V and 0 from J; bases not matched to a gene: 6. The CDR3 coding sequence is TGCGCCAGCAGCACCGACAGGGTGGCTAACTATGGCTACACCTTC. Amino acid sequence: CASSTDRVANYGYTF.

The rearrangement joins TRBV5-1 to TRBJ2-1, with 15 bases identical to TRBD2. Looked up from germline, CDR1 is SGHRS and CDR2 is YFSETQ. Unmatched junction bases numbered 4, after V lost 4 bases and J lost 2 bases. The CDR3 loop spans 17 amino acids. Written as DNA, the CDR3 is TGCGCCAGCAGCATCGGACTAGCGGGAGGGCCCTACAATGAGCAGTTCTTC. Translated: CASSIGLAGGPYNEQFF.

This sequence joins TRBV4-1 and TRBJ2-1; D might be TRBD2 (6 bases). The germline gives CDR1 MGHRA, CDR2 YSYEKL. V lost 0 bases to trimming and J lost 4 bases, with 13 bases between them. This CDR3 is 16 amino acids long. As DNA, the CDR3 is TGCGCCAGCAGCCAAGATCCTCGGGGGTCTTACAATGAGCAGTTCTTC. Its translation: CASSQDPRGSYNEQFF.

The chain combines TRBV19 with TRBJ1-2; 8 nucleotides align to TRBD1. The CDR3 is 13 residues long. CDR1 is LNHDA, CDR2 SQIVND, per germline (reference sequence). The trim removed 6 bases at V and 5 bases at J, leaving 5 bases unmatched. This chain's CDR3 is CASSDRTGYGYTF. The DNA of the CDR3 is TGTGCCAGTAGCGACCGGACAGGGTATGGCTACACCTTC.